The 26 T cell receptor beta chains below come from one sample, sequenced in a study of patients and donors after allogeneic stem cell transplantation. MiXCR, run by TCRdb on the RT-PCR reads, gives a single entry per CDR3 protein. The repertoire holds approximately 170,000 distinct CDR3 sequences, with about 30% as singletons. Sequences were obtained from blood, either unsorted or a sorted T cell fraction (not recorded which). The receptors here all came from a human donor who was either an allogeneic HSCT recipient or a stem cell or donor lymphocyte infusion donor (not recorded which). It is not recorded whose cells these are; they may come from a transplant donor.

This clonotype was detected once. The chain carries TRBV10-1 and TRBJ2-7, with 8 bases matching TRBD1. V was pared by 2 bases and J by 4 bases, with 4 bases of the junction left unmatched. This CDR3 has 14 amino acids. The V gene's germline CDR1 is WNHNN and CDR2 SYGVQD (reference sequence). The CDR3 DNA reads TGCGCCAGCAGTGAGGGGCAGGGGGCATACGAGCAGTACTTC. Translated: CASSEGQGAYEQYF.

This sequence joins TRBV7-8 and TRBJ2-2; D gene unclear. V lost 6 bases to trimming and J lost 6 bases, with 17 bases between them. Looked up from germline, CDR1 is SGHVS and CDR2 is FQNEAQ. The CDR3 length is 15 residues. The CDR3 is CASRPYRINPGELFF. CDR3 nucleotide sequence: TGTGCCAGCAGGCCCTATCGTATTAATCCCGGGGAGCTGTTTTTT.

Only a few counts were recorded for this clonotype. V usage is TRBV7-8 and J usage is TRBJ1-5; a possible D gene is TRBD1 (6 bases). This CDR3 is built from 19 residues. Germline assignment: CDR1 SGHVS and CDR2 FQNEAQ. V was shortened by 2 bases and J by 4 bases, with 24 bases between the two germline ends. The CDR3 region is CASSLRARATGLRNQPQHF. CDR3 in DNA: TGTGCCAGCAGCTTACGGGCCCGGGCCACAGGGCTCCGAAATCAGCCCCAGCATTTT. Full variable domain (remainder filled in from reference TRBV7-8 and TRBJ1-5): GAGVSQSPRYKVAKRGQDVALRCDPISGHVSLFWYQQALGQGPEFLTYFQNEAQLDKSGLPSDRFFAERPEGSVSTLKIQRTQQEDSAVYLCASSLRARATGLRNQPQHFGDGTRLSIL.

This clonotype showed up just a few times. The chain uses TRBV4-1 and TRBJ2-1, with D perhaps given as TRBD1 or TRBD2 (5 bases each). Germline V gives CDR1 MGHRA, CDR2 YSYEKL. This CDR3 region has 16 residues. Trimming removed 8 bases at V and 0 bases at J, with 17 bases between. The CDR3 DNA reads as TGCGCCAGCGAGGGTGGGGCGCGAAGCTCCTACAATGAGCAGTTCTTC. Protein: CASEGGARSSYNEQFF.

The chain recombines TRBV7-9 with TRBJ2-2, with TRBD2 matching over 7 bases. Trimming removed 6 bases from V and 6 bases from J; junction bases left unmatched: 13. The CDR3 spans 16 residues. From germline, CDR1 is SEHNR and CDR2 FQNEAQ (reference sequence). The CDR3 spells CASRRPRRELSGELFF. The CDR3, as DNA: TGTGCCAGCAGACGACCTCGGCGGGAGTTGTCCGGGGAGCTGTTTTTT.

The V gene is TRBV28, the J gene TRBJ2-3; the D call may be TRBD1 or TRBD2 (5 bases each). In germline, CDR1 is MDHEN, CDR2 SYDVKM. Trimming took off 6 bases at V and 3 bases at J, with 16 bases between the two ends. The CDR3 runs 15 residues. CDR3 nucleotide sequence: TGTGCCAGCAGCCAGGGAGCGAGAGGGACAGATACGCAGTATTTT. Its translation: CASSQGARGTDTQYF.

V is TRBV7-2 and J is TRBJ2-1, with 11 bases fitting TRBD2. Looked up from germline, CDR1 is SGHTA and CDR2 is FQGNSA. The ends lost 4 bases at V and 7 bases at J; junction bases unmatched: 9. This CDR3 contains 16 residues. The CDR3, as DNA: TGTGCCAGCAGCTCCTTAGCGGGAGGGCTGCGGAATGAGCAGTTCTTC. Translation: CASSSLAGGLRNEQFF.

This clonotype turned up a few times. The gene calls are TRBV5-1 and TRBJ2-7; D call uncertain. Trimming took 5 bases from V and 0 from J, leaving 12 bases between them. The germline CDR1 and CDR2 sequences are SGHRS and YFSETQ. CDR3 length equals 14 residues. CDR3 in amino acids: CASSPGPSSYEQYF. CDR3 coding DNA: TGCGCCAGCAGTCCCGGGCCGAGCTCCTACGAGCAGTACTTC. Full variable domain (outside the CDR3, taken from reference TRBV5-1 and TRBJ2-7): KAGVTQTPRYLIKTRGQQVTLSCSPISGHRSVSWYQQTPGQGLQFLFEYFSETQRNKGNFPGRFSGRQFSNSRSEMNVSTLELGDSALYLCASSPGPSSYEQYFGPGTRLTVT.

This clonotype has just a few counts. V usage is TRBV6-5 and J usage is TRBJ2-7; no clear D. This CDR3 comprises 15 residues. The germline V and J ends were trimmed by 2 bases and 3 bases, with 14 bases remaining between them. The germline CDR1 and CDR2 sequences are MNHEY and SVGAGI. The CDR3 sequence is CASSYSNSFFYEQYF. The CDR3 DNA reads TGTGCCAGCAGTTACAGTAACAGTTTCTTCTACGAGCAGTACTTC.

This clonotype has a count of ten or more. CDR3 bases: TGTGCCAGCAGCTTATCGGGACGGACTCGCTCACCCCTCCACTTT. Its protein is CASSLSGRTRSPLHF. This chain uses TRBV7-9 with TRBJ1-6; tentative D call: TRBD1 (5 bases). V was cut by 2 bases and J by 10 bases, with 15 bases left in between. CDR1 is SEHNR, CDR2 FQNEAQ, per germline (reference sequence). This CDR3 has 15 residues.

This clonotype was counted between two and nine times. The J gene is TRBJ1-5, the V gene TRBV6-6; 8 bases line up with TRBD1. The germline CDR1 and CDR2 sequences are MNHNY and SVGAGI (reference sequence). This CDR3 comprises 15 residues. The trim removed 7 bases at V and 3 bases at J, leaving 8 bases unmatched. Here the CDR3 reads CASTFDRGPNQPQHF. CDR3 nucleotides: TGTGCCAGCACCTTTGACAGGGGCCCCAATCAGCCCCAGCATTTT.

The chain links TRBV20-1 to TRBJ2-3, with D perhaps TRBD1 (6 bases). The CDR3 has 15 residues. Deletions cut 6 bases from V and 3 bases from J, with 19 bases between. The germline V gene encodes CDR1 DFQATT and CDR2 SNEGSKA (reference sequence). The CDR3 DNA reads as TGCAGTGCCAGAAGGGCAGGGGTTAGGACAGATACGCAGTATTTT. As protein: CSARRAGVRTDTQYF.

V and J are TRBV20-1 and TRBJ1-6; the match to TRBD1 covers 7 bases. V was clipped by 1 base and J by 5 bases; unmatched bases: 2. Germline V gene data show CDR1 as DFQATT and CDR2 as SNEGSKA (reference sequence). This CDR3 region has 14 residues. CDR3 DNA: TGCAGTGCTAGAGTAGGGACAGATAATTCACCCCTCCACTTT. Protein: CSARVGTDNSPLHF.

The V and J genes are TRBV7-9 and TRBJ2-7; 10 bases fit TRBD2. The CDR3 sequence is 12 residues long. Trimming removed 6 bases from V and 11 bases from J; junction bases left unmatched: 7. Germline CDR1 and CDR2: SEHNR and FQNEAQ (reference sequence). The CDR3 nucleotides read TGTGCCAGCAGTTCCGGGACTAGCGCAAAGTACTTC. It is translated as CASSSGTSAKYF.

The V call is TRBV27, the J call TRBJ2-2; D perhaps matches TRBD2 (5 bases). Looked up from germline, CDR1 is MNHEY and CDR2 is SMNVEV (reference sequence). Trimming stripped 5 bases from V and 5 bases from J, with 18 bases between. CDR3 length: 16 amino acids. The CDR3 reads CASSEGRMDGTGELFF. The CDR3 DNA sequence: TGTGCCAGCAGTGAGGGCCGCATGGATGGGACCGGGGAGCTGTTTTTT.

The genes are TRBV18 and TRBJ1-2; D is uncertain. The CDR3 covers 16 residues. Per germline, CDR1 KGHSH and CDR2 LQKENI. V was cut by 3 bases and J by 0 bases, with 14 bases left in between. The CDR3 bases are TGTGCCAGCTCACCCGAGAGTTCCCGACCTAACTATGGCTACACCTTC. Protein product: CASSPESSRPNYGYTF.

J is TRBJ1-4 and V is TRBV11-2; no firm D call. Germline V gives CDR1 SGHAT, CDR2 FQNNGV. Deletions cut 8 bases from V and 8 bases from J, with 12 bases between. This CDR3 comprises 12 residues. The CDR3 nucleotides read TGTGCCAGCTCAACCAATGGGGAAAAACTGTTTTTT. It yields the protein CASSTNGEKLFF.

In this sample, this clonotype turned up a few times. This chain connects TRBV29-1 to TRBJ2-5, with D hard to call. The CDR3 extends over 12 amino acids. With 3 bases removed from V and 9 bases from J, the gap between germline ends came to 14 bases. Germline loops: CDR1 SQVTM, CDR2 ANQGSEA. As DNA, the CDR3 is TGCAGCGTTGAGGTGGCCTCTTCGGCCCAGTACTTC. This encodes CSVEVASSAQYF.

This clonotype was observed a handful of times. The chain couples TRBV5-1 to TRBJ1-3; the D gene is possibly TRBD1 (5 bases). The germline V and J ends were trimmed by 4 bases and 2 bases, with 10 bases remaining between them. Germline values: CDR1 SGHRS, CDR2 YFSETQ. This CDR3 has 14 residues. CDR3 in amino acids: CASSVRGAGNTIYF. CDR3 nucleotides: TGCGCCAGCAGCGTTAGGGGAGCTGGAAACACCATATATTTT. The whole variable domain, filled in from reference TRBV5-1 and TRBJ1-3, reads KAGVTQTPRYLIKTRGQQVTLSCSPISGHRSVSWYQQTPGQGLQFLFEYFSETQRNKGNFPGRFSGRQFSNSRSEMNVSTLELGDSALYLCASSVRGAGNTIYFGEGSWLTVV.

The chain couples TRBV15 to TRBJ2-7, with D uncertain. The V gene lost 1 base and the J gene lost 3 bases, with 13 bases spanning the gap. Germline lookup yields CDR1 LNHNV and CDR2 YYDKDF (reference sequence). The CDR3 totals 15 residues. The CDR3 DNA reads as TGTGCCACCAGCAGAGGCGCGAAAAGTTTCTACGAGCAGTACTTC. Protein sequence: CATSRGAKSFYEQYF. The full variable domain, its missing parts supplied by reference TRBV15 and TRBJ2-7, is DAMVIQNPRYQVTQFGKPVTLSCSQTLNHNVMYWYQQKSSQAPKLLFHYYDKDFNNEADTPDNFQSRRPNTSFCFLDIRSPGLGDTAMYLCATSRGAKSFYEQYFGPGTRLTVT.

About this clonotype: A much larger clone lies a single base off, so this may be a read error. The CDR3 does not end in the conserved phenylalanine or tryptophan, so this is likely a read error. The gene calls are TRBV10-3 and TRBJ1-6; D gene ambiguous. Germline values: CDR1 ENHRY, CDR2 SYGVKD. V lost 5 bases to trimming and J lost 9 bases, with 17 bases between them. This CDR3 is built from 15 residues. Here the CDR3 DNA reads TGTGCCATCAGTCCTGAAGGAGGAGGGAGTTCACCCCTCCACTTG. It yields the protein CAISPEGGGSSPLHL.

Ten or more counts support this clonotype. The chain combines TRBV12-3 or TRBV12-4 with TRBJ1-5; maybe TRBD1 (6 bases). The CDR3 has 14 amino acids. Deletions cut 2 bases from V and 7 bases from J, with 12 bases between. The CDR3 here is CASSLRGAEQPQHF. The CDR3 DNA reads as TGTGCCAGCAGTTTAAGGGGGGCTGAACAGCCCCAGCATTTT.

V usage is TRBV2 and J usage is TRBJ2-3; 10 bases fit TRBD1. The CDR3 spans 16 residues. The V and J ends lost 7 bases and 4 bases, in that order; junction bases with no gene match: 11. Germline V CDR1 and CDR2: SNHLY, FYNNEI. The CDR3 DNA follows: TGTGCCAGCAATTCTGGTAGAGGGACAGGGGCAGATACGCAGTATTTT. It specifies CASNSGRGTGADTQYF.

V is TRBV25-1 and J is TRBJ2-1; 9 positions match TRBD2. V dropped 3 bases and J dropped 4; count of bases not matched to a gene: 4. Germline V gene data show CDR1 as MGHDK and CDR2 as SYGVNS. This CDR3 contains 15 residues. In nucleotides, the CDR3 is TGTGCCAGCAGTGAGATTAGCGGGAGATACAATGAGCAGTTCTTC. Translating gives CASSEISGRYNEQFF.

The rearrangement links TRBV4-3 to TRBJ1-4, with D possibly being TRBD1 (5 bases). Germline CDR1 is LGHNA and CDR2 is YSLEER. The CDR3 runs to 14 residues. V was cut by 2 bases and J by 8 bases, with 12 bases left in between. The CDR3 region is CASSQFQGDEKLFF. The CDR3 coding sequence is TGCGCCAGCAGCCAATTCCAGGGCGACGAAAAACTGTTTTTT.

This clonotype was seen more than once but under ten times. This rearrangement joins TRBV10-3 to TRBJ1-5; TRBD1 aligns across 9 bases. With 4 bases clipped from V and 4 bases from J, the junction kept 5 bases outside the gene matches. From germline, CDR1 is ENHRY and CDR2 SYGVKD. This CDR3 has 15 amino acids. DNA for the CDR3: TGTGCCATCAGTGGGGGACAGGGAGGAAATCAGCCCCAGCATTTT. Translated, it gives CAISGGQGGNQPQHF.